This entry features one TCR beta chain sequence. The data derive from a study of blood T cell repertoires in COVID-19. Across the study: From T cells, B-cell-depleted T cells, or PBMCs came the material, which was cDNA or gDNA.

Clones were sequenced by immunoSEQ multiplex PCR, and TCRdb holds only the in-frame ones, with some missing. The sample shows around 260,000 clones, roughly 88% of them seen only once. The CDR3 sequence is 15 residues long. J gave up 7 bases and V 6 bases, and 12 bases lay outside the gene matches. Germline-derived CDR1 and CDR2 are SGHDT and YYEEEE. Participants were aged about 18 to 100 years, lived in over 20 US areas, and enrolled virtually. Sequenced material: PBMCs or T cells enriched from blood (not recorded which). The V and J genes are TRBV5-6 and TRBJ2-1, with TRBD2 matching 8 bases. This TCR was sampled from a woman younger than 45 who had recovered from COVID-19. The CDR3 sequence: CASTSRGTRLNEQFF. Written as DNA, the CDR3 is TGTGCCAGCACCTCGCGCGGGACTAGATTAAATGAGCAGTTCTTC.